The T cell receptor (beta chain) described here comes from a study of neurological immune-mediated disorders. Study-wide findings and caveats: CDR3 amino acid sequences found in expanded clones were never shared across subjects, suggesting private repertoires in all groups.

This clonotype was counted at least ten times. Its antigen is unidentified. TCRdb re-analysed the 5' RACE reads in MiXCR, keeping a single row per CDR3 protein. Of roughly 50,000 distinct CDR3 sequences in the sample, about 25% were seen once. The clonotype comes from a woman between 65 and 79 years old in good health. What was sequenced was PBMCs.

The DNA of the CDR3 is TGTGCCAGCAGCTCATGGGACAGGAATGAAAAACTGTTTTTT. Its protein product is CASSSWDRNEKLFF. This chain links TRBV7-9 with TRBJ1-4; 8 nucleotides line up with TRBD1. Unmatched junction bases numbered 3, after V lost 4 bases and J lost 5 bases. Germline V lookup: CDR1 SEHNR, CDR2 FQNEAQ (reference sequence). The CDR3 consists of 14 residues.